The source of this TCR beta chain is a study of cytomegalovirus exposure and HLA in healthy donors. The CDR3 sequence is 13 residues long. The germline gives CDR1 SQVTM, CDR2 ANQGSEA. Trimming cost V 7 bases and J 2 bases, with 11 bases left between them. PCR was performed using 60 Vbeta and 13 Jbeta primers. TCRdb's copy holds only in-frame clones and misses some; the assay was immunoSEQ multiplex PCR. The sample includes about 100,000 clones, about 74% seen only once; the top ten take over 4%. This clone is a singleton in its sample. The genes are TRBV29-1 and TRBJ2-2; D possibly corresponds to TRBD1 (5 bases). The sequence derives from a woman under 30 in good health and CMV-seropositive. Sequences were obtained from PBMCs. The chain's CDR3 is CSAATVNTGELFF. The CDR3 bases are TGCAGCGCCGCGACAGTTAACACCGGGGAGCTGTTTTTT.